These 2 T cell receptor beta chains came from one sample sequenced in a study of T-cell memory formation after mild COVID-19. A single record per CDR3 protein comes from TCRdb applying MiXCR to the 5' RACE reads. The data contain 45,000 or so distinct CDR3 sequences, less than 8% of them singletons. Sequenced sample: PBMCs or a T cell subset sorted from them (not recorded which). The receptors come from an adult who had mild COVID-19 (a few samples of this study predate the infection). Cell type and time point are not known.

This clonotype was detected a few times. The chain carries TRBV20-1 and TRBJ2-7, with a possible D match to TRBD1 (6 bases). Germline V gives CDR1 DFQATT, CDR2 SNEGSKA (reference sequence). This CDR3 comprises 13 residues. Trimming shortened V by 5 bases and J by 5 bases, and 16 bases separated the two germline ends. The CDR3 reads CSAVVTGSNEQYF. Here the CDR3 DNA reads TGCAGTGCTGTCGTCACAGGGTCCAACGAGCAGTACTTC.

The V call is TRBV5-1, the J call TRBJ2-1, with TRBD1 matching 10 bases. Germline loops: CDR1 SGHRS, CDR2 YFSETQ. Trimming took 0 bases from V and 12 from J; bases not matched to a gene: 0. This CDR3 spans 12 amino acids. In DNA, the CDR3 is TGCGCCAGCAGCTTGGGGGACAGGGGGCAGTTCTTC. This codes for CASSLGDRGQFF. Combining the CDR3 with reference TRBV5-1 and TRBJ2-1 gives the whole variable domain KAGVTQTPRYLIKTRGQQVTLSCSPISGHRSVSWYQQTPGQGLQFLFEYFSETQRNKGNFPGRFSGRQFSNSRSEMNVSTLELGDSALYLCASSLGDRGQFFGPGTRLTVL.